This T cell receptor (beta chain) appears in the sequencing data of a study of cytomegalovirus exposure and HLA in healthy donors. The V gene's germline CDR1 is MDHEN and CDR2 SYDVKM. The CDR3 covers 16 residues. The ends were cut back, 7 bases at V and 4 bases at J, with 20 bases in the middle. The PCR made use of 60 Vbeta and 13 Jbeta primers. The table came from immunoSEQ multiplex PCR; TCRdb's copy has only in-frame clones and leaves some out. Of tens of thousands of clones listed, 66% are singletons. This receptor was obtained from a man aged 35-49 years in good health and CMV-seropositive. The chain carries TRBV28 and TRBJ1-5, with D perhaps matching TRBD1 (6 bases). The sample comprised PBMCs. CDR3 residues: CASTLGGGQGNQPQHF. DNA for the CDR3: TGTGCCAGCACCCTGGGCGGGGGGCAAGGAAATCAGCCCCAGCATTTT.